This T cell receptor beta chain was captured by sequencing in a study of OX40 agonist ivuxolimab in advanced cancers. In the study overall: Ivuxolimab, an agonist antibody against OX40 (CD134), was given to patients.

Comments on this clone: Its antigen remains unknown.

Samples of blood were obtained at baseline, on cycle 4 day 1, and on cycle 7 day 1. TCRdb keeps only in-frame clones here, not all; method: immunoSEQ multiplex PCR. The repertoire holds 70,000 to 85,000 clones, with 75% to 90% as singletons. The V and J ends lost 0 bases and 3 bases respectively, with 6 bases between them. The CDR3 has 13 amino acids. Germline CDR1 reads GTSNPN; CDR2 reads SVGIG (reference sequence). General observations from the study: CD8+ T cells showed, on average, more clonal expansion than CD4+ cells. There was clonal expansion of CD4+ and CD8+ blood T cells by week 6 at 0.1 to 3.0 mg/kg.

Sequencing was performed on CD4+ or CD8+ T cells sorted from blood, taken in a trial of the OX40 agonist ivuxolimab. The receptor was isolated from an adult with an advanced solid tumor such as melanoma, head and neck, liver or kidney cancer. The chain is built from TRBV30 and TRBJ2-1, with D unclear. The CDR3 here is CAWSVHGYNEQFF. CDR3 nucleotide sequence: TGTGCCTGGAGTGTACATGGCTACAATGAGCAGTTCTTC.